The TCR beta chain described here comes from a study of T cell changes during pregnancy in multiple sclerosis. The CDR3 consists of 14 residues. CDR1 is MRHNA and CDR2 is SNTAGT in the germline V gene. J lost 5 bases, V lost 11 bases, and 10 bases had no gene match. The repertoire was sequenced with immunoSEQ multiplex PCR; TCRdb's copy has only in-frame clones and lacks some. This sample carries about 20,000 clones, approximately 90% of them seen once, and the ten largest clones take 5.3%. The V call is TRBV6-4, the J call TRBJ2-1; TRBD2 aligns across 9 bases. This specimen was CD8+ T cells from peripheral blood mononuclear cells, taken in the second trimester of pregnancy. The source is a female donor in good health, enrolled as a control in a pregnancy study. The CDR3 reads CAPSLGLANNEQFF. The CDR3 DNA reads as TGTGCCCCCTCCCTAGGACTAGCGAACAATGAGCAGTTCTTC.